The 30 T cell receptor beta chains reported below all come from one sample, sequenced in a study of T cells in Graves' hyperthyroidism and ophthalmopathy (dated by TCRdb to the late 2010s). Libraries were prepared through multiplex PCR. Reads for this sample came from an Illumina HiSeq 2000. The TCR beta CDR3 regions were amplified from the RNA transcripts. The TCR CDR3 was subjected to a first round of RT-PCR using the HTBI primer set and the Qiagen OneStep RT-PCR kit. TCRdb handled the public reads itself, with Q25 trimming in fastp and clone calling in MiXCR, and kept productive beta chains. Every entry covers one CDR3 protein and lists the most common genes and DNA from its rows. A total of under 450,000 distinct CDR3 sequences appear in this sample, less than 20% of them only once. The ten largest clones capture around an eighth of the sample. The material sequenced was blood. The receptors derive from a woman aged 18-29 years with Graves' hyperthyroidism.

This rearrangement joins TRBV5-6 to TRBJ2-3, with 7 positions matching TRBD1. CDR1 is SGHDT and CDR2 is YYEEEE in the germline V gene. This CDR3 region has 12 residues. V shed 2 bases, J shed 10 bases, and the junction held 4 bases outside the gene matches. The CDR3: CASSFTGDPQYF. The CDR3 coding sequence is TGTGCCAGCAGCTTTACAGGGGATCCGCAGTATTTT.

The chain employs TRBV20-1 and TRBJ2-1, with a possible D match to TRBD2 (5 bases). V was shortened by 5 bases and J by 8 bases, with 13 bases between the two germline ends. CDR3 length: 12 amino acids. Germline CDR1 and CDR2: DFQATT and SNEGSKA (reference sequence). This chain's CDR3 is CSAEGYADEQFF. The CDR3 bases are TGCAGTGCTGAGGGCTATGCGGATGAGCAGTTCTTC.

About this clonotype itself: One end of the junction varies from germline; a read error may be responsible. V gene TRBV11-2 combines with J gene TRBJ1-2; the D is unclear. The germline V gene encodes CDR1 SGHAT and CDR2 FQNNGV. The CDR3 totals 12 residues. CDR3 sequence (DNA): TGTGCCAGCGGCTTGGAAGGGTTTCGTTACACCTTC. Amino acids: CASGLEGFRYTF. The full variable domain, in which reference TRBV11-2 and TRBJ1-2 provide the parts outside the CDR3, is EAGVAQSPRYKIIEKRQSVAFWCNPISGHATLYWYQQILGQGPKLLIQFQNNGVVDDSQLPKDRFSAERLKGVDSTLKIQPAKLEDSAVYLCASGLEGFRYTFGSGTRLTVV.

This clonotype was counted at least ten times. The J gene is TRBJ1-5, the V gene TRBV2; no clear D gene. The CDR3 extends over 14 amino acids. The germline CDR1 and CDR2 sequences are SNHLY and FYNNEI. V was trimmed by 2 bases and J by 4 bases, leaving 9 bases between them. Here the CDR3 DNA reads TGTGCCAGCAGTGAAATGAGAGGAAATCAGCCCCAGCATTTT. It codes for CASSEMRGNQPQHF.

CDR3 bases: TGTGCCAGTCTCGACAGGGGGGCGTCGAACACTGAAGCTTTCTTT. The encoded protein is CASLDRGASNTEAFF. The chain combines TRBV19 with TRBJ1-1; 9 nucleotides agree with TRBD1. Trimming removed 8 bases from V and 1 base from J; junction bases left unmatched: 8. The CDR3 runs to 15 residues. Germline V gives CDR1 LNHDA, CDR2 SQIVND (reference sequence).

This rearrangement joins TRBV12-3 or TRBV12-4 to TRBJ2-3; unclear D gene. With 3 bases removed from V and 4 bases from J, the gap between germline ends came to 14 bases. The CDR3 runs to 15 residues. CDR3 nucleotide sequence: TGTGCCAGCAGTTTTTTGGCAAGCCGGCCAGATACGCAGTATTTT. As protein: CASSFLASRPDTQYF.

This clonotype was observed at least ten times. The rearrangement links TRBV7-9 to TRBJ2-7, with a possible D match to TRBD1 (5 bases). This CDR3 is built from 14 residues. Germline CDR1 SEHNR, CDR2 FQNEAQ (reference sequence). V was cut by 3 bases and J by 4 bases, with 13 bases left in between. CDR3 region: CASSFMGQGYEQYF. The DNA for the CDR3 is TGTGCCAGCAGCTTTATGGGGCAAGGGTACGAGCAGTACTTC.

The chain recombines TRBV3-1 with TRBJ2-7; 8 bases match TRBD2. Germline V CDR1 and CDR2: LGHDT, YNNKEL (reference sequence). This CDR3 contains 16 residues. Trimming removed 1 base from V and 6 bases from J; junction bases left unmatched: 11. CDR3 nucleotide sequence: TGTGCCAGCAGCCAAGGAACGGGGGGGACCGGGGGCGAGCAGTACTTC. Its translation is CASSQGTGGTGGEQYF.

This clonotype was detected many times. The chain links TRBV2 to TRBJ2-5; D gene unclear. Trimming cost V 2 bases and J 1 base, with 11 bases left between them. The CDR3 totals 15 residues. The germline V gene encodes CDR1 SNHLY and CDR2 FYNNEI. CDR3 sequence: CASSETSLAQETQYF. The CDR3 region has the DNA TGTGCCAGCAGTGAAACGTCCCTGGCCCAAGAGACCCAGTACTTC.

This clonotype was counted only a few times. A read error is likely, as this CDR3 ends without the conserved phenylalanine or tryptophan. The J gene is TRBJ2-1, the V gene TRBV6-2 or TRBV6-3; the match to TRBD1 covers 9 bases. The CDR3 covers 14 residues. Germline CDR1 reads MNHEY; CDR2 reads SVGEGT. J lost 9 bases, V lost 7 bases, and 10 bases had no gene match. The DNA for the CDR3 is TGTGCCAGCAAGCATTGGGACAGGGAGGGTGAGCAGTTCCTC. Protein sequence: CASKHWDREGEQFL.

This clonotype was seen repeatedly, ten times or more. This chain uses TRBV10-3 with TRBJ1-5, with a weak D call TRBD1 (5 bases). The CDR3 contains 15 residues. Germline CDR1 is ENHRY and CDR2 is SYGVKD. V was cut by 2 bases and J by 2 bases, with 10 bases left in between. Written as DNA, the CDR3 is TGTGCCATCAGTGAGGGTGGAGGGGGCAATCAGCCCCAGCATTTT. Amino acid sequence: CAISEGGGGNQPQHF.

Points on this clonotype: It may be a read error: a sequence one base away is much more abundant. CDR3 in amino acids: CASGLTTGTRGNTDTQYF. The CDR3, as DNA: TGTGCTAGTGGTTTGACCACCGGGACAAGGGGTAACACAGATACGCAGTATTTT. The chain recombines TRBV12-5 with TRBJ2-3; weak D call: TRBD1 (6 bases). Germline V gene data show CDR1 as LGHNT and CDR2 as FRNRAP. The CDR3 totals 18 residues. The V gene lost 2 bases and the J gene lost 2 bases, with 20 bases spanning the gap.

The rearrangement joins TRBV7-6 to TRBJ2-3; the D gene is possibly TRBD2 (5 bases). The V gene's germline CDR1 is SGHVS and CDR2 FNYEAQ. The CDR3 loop spans 13 amino acids. V was cut by 1 base and J by 12 bases, with 14 bases left in between. CDR3 nucleotides: TGTGCCAGCAGCTTAGTGGCTCGGGAACAACAGTATTTT. Protein sequence: CASSLVAREQQYF. Looking up the rest from reference TRBV7-6 and TRBJ2-3 gives the full variable domain: GAGVSQSPRYKVTKRGQDVALRCDPISGHVSLYWYRQALGQGPEFLTYFNYEAQQDKSGLPNDRFSAERPEGSISTLTIQRTEQRDSAMYRCASSLVAREQQYFGPGTRLTVL.

This clonotype appeared many times. The rearrangement joins TRBV28 to TRBJ1-2; 7 positions agree with TRBD1. Germline CDR1 reads MDHEN; CDR2 reads SYDVKM. J lost 7 bases, V lost 2 bases, and 10 bases had no gene match. CDR3 size: 15 residues. The CDR3 nucleotides are TGTGCCAGCAGTTTAGGGCCAGGGGGGAAACGTGGCTACACCTTC. It encodes CASSLGPGGKRGYTF.

This clonotype was counted only a few times. V usage is TRBV11-3 and J usage is TRBJ2-1, with 7 positions matching TRBD1. This CDR3 spans 12 amino acids. V was clipped by 5 bases and J by 13 bases; unmatched bases: 8. Germline lookup yields CDR1 SGHNT and CDR2 YENEEA. The CDR3 bases are TGTGCCAGCAGCGTTCGACAGGGAGTACAGTTCTTC. Protein product: CASSVRQGVQFF.

The table lists this clonotype with many counts. This chain joins TRBV5-1 and TRBJ2-3, with 10 bases that match TRBD2. Germline CDR1 and CDR2: SGHRS and YFSETQ. This CDR3 region has 16 residues. The ends lost 5 bases at V and 4 bases at J; junction bases unmatched: 10. The CDR3 nucleotides are TGCGCCAGCAGTCCCCCTAGCGGGAGTCGTTCAGATACGCAGTATTTT. Translated: CASSPPSGSRSDTQYF.

On this clonotype: Just one base apart from a much larger clone, this may be a read error. V usage is TRBV2 and J usage is TRBJ2-1; possible D gene TRBD1, 6 bases. This CDR3 spans 13 amino acids. V lost 11 bases to trimming and J lost 3 bases, with 14 bases between them. Germline CDR1 and CDR2: SNHLY and FYNNEI. DNA of the CDR3: TGTGCCGGTTCGACAGGAAGCTACAATGAGCAGTTCTTC. Amino acid sequence: CAGSTGSYNEQFF.

V gene TRBV7-3 combines with J gene TRBJ2-1, with D hard to call. This CDR3 has 15 residues. Trimming took 3 bases from V and 5 from J, leaving 14 bases between them. Germline CDR1 and CDR2: SGHTA and FQGTGA. CDR3 coding DNA: TGTGCCAGCAGCTTCTCTCACCGGACGAACAATGAGCAGTTCTTC. Its protein is CASSFSHRTNNEQFF.

This clonotype was detected only a few times. Here the CDR3 DNA reads TGTGCCAGCAAGACCGGGACTAGCCAAATCACAGATACGCAGTATTTT. Protein: CASKTGTSQITDTQYF. The chain recombines TRBV6-1 with TRBJ2-3; 9 bases line up with TRBD2. J gave up 2 bases and V 7 bases, and 10 bases lay outside the gene matches. Germline CDR1 reads MNHNS; CDR2 reads SASEGT. The CDR3 runs to 16 residues.

With regard to this clonotype: Given a much more abundant clone one base away, this may be a read error. The V and J genes are TRBV11-1 and TRBJ1-3, with 10 nucleotides matching TRBD1. Germline V gene lookup returns CDR1 SGHAT and CDR2 FQDESV (reference sequence). V shed 8 bases, J shed 2 bases, and the junction held 6 bases outside the gene matches. The CDR3 spans 15 residues. The CDR3 loop is CASCRDRGPGNTIYF. The CDR3 DNA reads as TGTGCCAGCTGCCGGGACAGGGGTCCTGGAAACACCATATATTTT.

This clonotype occurred many times. This sequence joins TRBV15 and TRBJ2-7, with 7 bases fitting TRBD1. CDR3 length: 14 residues. Germline loops: CDR1 LNHNV, CDR2 YYDKDF (reference sequence). V gave up 3 bases and J gave up 3 bases; unmatched junction bases: 5. The CDR3, as DNA: TGTGCCACCAGCAGGGCAACAGGGGACTACGAGCAGTACTTC. It is translated as CATSRATGDYEQYF.

Points on this clonotype: The conserved phenylalanine or tryptophan normally closing the CDR3 is absent here, so this likely arose from a read error. V and J are TRBV4-3 and TRBJ2-1, with 8 bases that match TRBD1. After removal of 0 bases from V and 3 bases from J, the junction contained 1 base not matched to a gene. The CDR3 covers 15 residues. CDR1 is LGHNA and CDR2 is YSLEER in the germline V gene. CDR3 bases: TGCGCCAGCAGCCAAGAACAGGGGGGCTACAATGAGCAGTTCTGC. Translated: CASSQEQGGYNEQFC.

There are many counts of this clonotype. This rearrangement joins TRBV11-2 to TRBJ2-1; D is unresolved. The CDR3 totals 16 residues. The V and J ends lost 2 bases and 4 bases respectively, with 15 bases between them. Per the germline V gene, CDR1 is SGHAT and CDR2 is FQNNGV. CDR3 sequence: CASSLLRSILYNEQFF. The CDR3 nucleotides are TGTGCCAGCAGCTTATTGCGCTCTATTCTTTACAATGAGCAGTTCTTC.

There are many counts of this clonotype. The chain has TRBV18 and TRBJ2-1; 7 positions agree with TRBD2. The CDR3 is made up of 16 amino acids. Germline CDR1 KGHSH, CDR2 LQKENI. Trimming took 5 bases from V and 2 from J; bases not matched to a gene: 9. This chain's CDR3 is CASSTYRDYPYNEQFF. The DNA for the CDR3 is TGTGCCAGCTCAACATACCGGGACTACCCCTACAATGAGCAGTTCTTC.

The chain is built from TRBV4-3 and TRBJ2-7; 7 bases are shared with TRBD1. Germline trimming cut 0 bases from V and 0 bases from J; bases unmatched to any gene: 5. Germline V CDR1 and CDR2: LGHNA, YSLEER. The CDR3 extends over 16 amino acids. CDR3 nucleotides: TGCGCCAGCAGCCAAGATTGGACAGGAAGCTCCTACGAGCAGTACTTC. Protein product: CASSQDWTGSSYEQYF.

This clonotype was detected many times. V is TRBV20-1 and J is TRBJ2-3; 10 nucleotides agree with TRBD2. Looked up from germline, CDR1 is DFQATT and CDR2 is SNEGSKA (reference sequence). V shed 0 bases, J shed 5 bases, and the junction held 8 bases outside the gene matches. The CDR3 runs to 16 residues. The CDR3 reads CSARDFLAGVLDTQYF. Written as DNA, the CDR3 is TGCAGTGCTAGAGATTTCCTAGCGGGAGTTTTAGATACGCAGTATTTT.

The chain combines TRBV6-5 with TRBJ2-1; D tentatively fits TRBD1 or TRBD2 (7 bases each). The CDR3 length is 13 residues. Germline assignment: CDR1 MNHEY and CDR2 SVGAGI. V lost 2 bases and J lost 14, with 16 bases in between. CDR3 loop: CASSYGTAGGEFF. DNA of the CDR3: TGTGCCAGCAGTTACGGGACCGCAGGGGGGGAGTTCTTC.

Many counts were recorded for this clonotype. The genes are TRBV6-1 and TRBJ2-2; weak D call: TRBD1 (6 bases). The CDR3 runs 15 residues. Trimming shortened V by 6 bases and J by 2 bases, and 13 bases separated the two germline ends. The germline V gene has CDR1 MNHNS and CDR2 SASEGT. The CDR3, as DNA: TGTGCCAGCAGAAGGCCAGGGACAAACACCGGGGAGCTGTTTTTT. Encoded protein: CASRRPGTNTGELFF.

There are many counts of this clonotype. The chain carries TRBV12-3 or TRBV12-4 and TRBJ2-7; TRBD1 agrees at 7 bases. Trimming took 3 bases from V and 1 from J; bases not matched to a gene: 9. This CDR3 comprises 16 residues. CDR3 sequence (DNA): TGTGCCAGCAGTTTCCTGACCGGGACAGCATCCTACGAGCAGTACTTC. It specifies CASSFLTGTASYEQYF.

This chain joins TRBV27 and TRBJ2-3; 9 positions match TRBD2. V gave up 3 bases and J gave up 3 bases; unmatched junction bases: 7. The CDR3 sequence is 16 residues long. CDR1 is MNHEY and CDR2 is SMNVEV in the germline V gene (reference sequence). The CDR3 is CASSFDGLAQTDTQYF. CDR3 in DNA: TGTGCCAGCAGTTTCGATGGACTAGCGCAGACAGATACGCAGTATTTT.